The clone carrying this T cell receptor (beta chain) is a singleton in its sample. The antigen remains undetermined. The record originates from a study of cytomegalovirus exposure and HLA in healthy donors. Study at large: HLA-typed donors were the source of 83 million or so unique TCRs held in an early data release. Notes on the study in general: Diagnosis of cytomegalovirus status made by the classifier reportedly showed high specificity and sensitivity. On later analysis, the bulk of CMV-associated TCR beta chains appeared to be HLA-restricted.

The PCR ran on 60 Vbeta and 13 Jbeta primers. Only in-frame clones appear in the TCRdb table, and some are missing; sequencing was by immunoSEQ multiplex PCR. The sample includes around 100,000 clones, roughly 75% of them seen just once. The sequence came from a woman aged 35 to 49 in good health and CMV-seronegative. What was sequenced was PBMCs.

For the CDR3, the DNA is TGTGCCAGTACCCCTGCAGGGAAAGAGACCCAGTACTTC. This gives the protein CASTPAGKETQYF. The V gene is TRBV19, the J gene TRBJ2-5; D is perhaps TRBD1 (5 bases). The CDR3 is 13 amino acids. Trimming took 7 bases from V and 3 from J, leaving 12 bases between them. Germline CDR1 reads LNHDA; CDR2 reads SQIVND (reference sequence).